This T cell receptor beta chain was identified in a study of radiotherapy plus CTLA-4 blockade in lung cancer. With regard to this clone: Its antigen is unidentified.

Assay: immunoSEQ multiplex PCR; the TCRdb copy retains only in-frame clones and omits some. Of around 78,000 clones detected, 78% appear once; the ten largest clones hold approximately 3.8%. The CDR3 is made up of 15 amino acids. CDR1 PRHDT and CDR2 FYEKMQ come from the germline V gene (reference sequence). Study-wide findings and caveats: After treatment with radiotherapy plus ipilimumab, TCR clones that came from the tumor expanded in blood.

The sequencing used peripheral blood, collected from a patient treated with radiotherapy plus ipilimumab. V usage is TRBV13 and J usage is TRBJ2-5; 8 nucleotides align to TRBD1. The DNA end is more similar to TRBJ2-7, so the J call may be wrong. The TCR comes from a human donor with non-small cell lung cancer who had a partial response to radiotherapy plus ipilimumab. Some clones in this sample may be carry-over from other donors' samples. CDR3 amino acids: CASSWRTGNTYEQYF. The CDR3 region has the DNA TGTGCCAGCAGCTGGAGGACAGGGAATACGTACGAGCAGTACTTC.